Listed below are T cell receptor beta chains from one sample, sequenced in a study of cytomegalovirus exposure and HLA in healthy donors. Sequencing used immunoSEQ multiplex PCR; TCRdb keeps in-frame clones, though not all of them. This table holds 90,000 to 150,000 clones, 77% found once. Specimen: PBMCs. These receptor sequences come from a man aged 40-49 years in good health and CMV-seropositive. The CDR3 runs from the conserved cysteine through the conserved F or W. D genes are given only for firm matches.

TRBV14	TRBJ1-2	.	CASSQDLGRDYGYTF
TRBV18	TRBJ1-1	.	CASSPGGGRTEAFF
TRBV7-2	TRBJ1-3	.	CASSLEVRVSGNTIYF
TRBV7-9	TRBJ2-3	TRBD1	CASSPRQGPDTQYF
TRBV20-1	TRBJ2-7	.	CSPGSDYEQYF
TRBV9	TRBJ2-5	TRBD1	CASSAGQGSLETQYF
TRBV5-8	TRBJ2-7	.	CASSLARDYEQYF
TRBV7-9	TRBJ1-4	TRBD1	CASSLTTGGGGEKLFF
TRBV7-8	TRBJ2-3	TRBD2	CASSRRLAGGPWPVNEDTQYF
TRBV12-5	TRBJ2-3	TRBD1	CASGLAGTGGRDTQYF
TRBV18	TRBJ1-6	.	CASSRLGASNSPLHF
TRBV28	TRBJ2-7	.	CASSPTGSYEQYF